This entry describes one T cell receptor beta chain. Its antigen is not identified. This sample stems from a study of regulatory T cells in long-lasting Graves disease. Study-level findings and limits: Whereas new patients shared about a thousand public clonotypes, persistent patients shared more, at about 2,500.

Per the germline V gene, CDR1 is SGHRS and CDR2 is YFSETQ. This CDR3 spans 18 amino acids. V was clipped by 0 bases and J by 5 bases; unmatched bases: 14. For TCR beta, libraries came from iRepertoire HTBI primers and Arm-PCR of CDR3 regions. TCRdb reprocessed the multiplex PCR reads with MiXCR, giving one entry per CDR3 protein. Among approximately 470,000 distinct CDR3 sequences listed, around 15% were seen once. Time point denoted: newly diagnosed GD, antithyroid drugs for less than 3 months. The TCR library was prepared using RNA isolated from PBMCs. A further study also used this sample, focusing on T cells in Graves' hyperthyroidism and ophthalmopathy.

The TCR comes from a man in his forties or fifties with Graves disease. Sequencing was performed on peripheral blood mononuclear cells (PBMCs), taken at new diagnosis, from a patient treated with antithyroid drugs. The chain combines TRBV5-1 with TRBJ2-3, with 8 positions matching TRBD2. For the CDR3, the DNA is TGCGCCAGCAGCTTGGGTTTGTTTCGGGCGGGAGGACAAGATACGCAGTATTTT. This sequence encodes CASSLGLFRAGGQDTQYF. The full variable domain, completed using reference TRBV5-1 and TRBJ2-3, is KAGVTQTPRYLIKTRGQQVTLSCSPISGHRSVSWYQQTPGQGLQFLFEYFSETQRNKGNFPGRFSGRQFSNSRSEMNVSTLELGDSALYLCASSLGLFRAGGQDTQYFGPGTRLTVL.